This TCR beta chain originates from a study of T-cell reconstitution after alpha-beta-depleted transplantation in children. Trimming cost V 3 bases and J 4 bases; bases outside gene matches: 4. CDR1 DFQATT and CDR2 SNEGSKA come from the germline V gene (reference sequence). This CDR3 contains 13 residues. This clonotype has ten or more counts. Researchers prepared the TCRbeta library using unique molecular identifiers, the study reports. MiXCR, applied by TCRdb to the PCR reads, yields one record per CDR3 protein. Of around 71,000 distinct CDR3 sequences in the sample, just under 7.5% were seen once. This specimen was PBMCs from the stem cell graft donor, taken from the stem cell graft. The source is a human donor who donated a stem cell graft to a child with acute lymphoblastic leukemia. V is TRBV20-1 and J is TRBJ1-1; 8 bases are a match to TRBD1. The CDR3 reads CSARNTGGTEAFF. The CDR3 nucleotides are TGCAGTGCTAGGAATACAGGGGGCACTGAAGCTTTCTTT.